This TCR beta chain was recorded in a study of blood T cell repertoires in COVID-19. The protocol was immunoSEQ multiplex PCR, while the TCRdb copy is restricted to in-frame clones and leaves out a portion. Among a few hundred thousand clones listed, approximately 85% were seen once. Germline CDR1 LGHDT, CDR2 YNNKEL (reference sequence). The J segment lost 1 base and the V segment lost 2 bases, leaving 5 bases of the junction unmatched. The CDR3 is 15 amino acids. The sequence came from a human donor in a cohort sampled during active COVID-19. V gene TRBV3-1 (or the pseudogene TRBV3-2) combines with J gene TRBJ2-7; TRBD1 agrees at 7 bases. The sample was peripheral blood. CDR3: CASSQQPGQSYEQYF. In DNA form, the CDR3 reads TGTGCCAGCAGCCAACAGCCGGGACAGTCCTACGAGCAGTACTTC.